The following is a T cell receptor beta chain sequence with its context. Negative magnetic isolation gave CD8+ and CD4+ cells; FACS enriched CD8+ TEMRA. The sample belongs to a study of CD8 T cells in Susac syndrome. Reverse transcription of about 0.45 to 1 ug RNA was carried out with random hexamers. In TCRdb, the immunoSEQ multiplex PCR reads were re-called with MiXCR into one record per CDR3 protein. The sample includes hundreds of thousands of distinct CDR3 sequences, approximately 85% of them seen just once. Trimming removed 5 bases from V and 4 bases from J; junction bases left unmatched: 9. CDR3 length: 16 amino acids. In germline, CDR1 is MNHNS, CDR2 SASEGT.

Sequencing used CD8+ T cells from PBMCs. This sequence originates from a human donor with multiple sclerosis. This sequence joins TRBV6-1 and TRBJ2-1; the match to TRBD2 covers 9 bases. The CDR3 here is CASSPRLAGPYNEQFF. The CDR3, as DNA: TGTGCCAGCAGTCCTCGGCTAGCGGGGCCTTACAATGAGCAGTTCTTC.